This T cell receptor (beta chain) was sequenced in a study of PD-1 blockade in classical Hodgkin lymphoma. Broader study findings: The drivers behind the repertoire differences, possibly disease activity or prior therapy, remain undefined. Reported baseline diversity: healthy donors highest, relapsed/refractory patients lowest.

V was cut by 1 base and J by 6 bases, with 9 bases left in between. CDR3 length: 13 residues. CDR1 and CDR2 (germline): MNHNS, SASEGT. Produced via immunoSEQ multiplex PCR; TCRdb's table is partial and in-frame only. The repertoire has tens of thousands of clones, 90% to 95% of them found once; the top ten carry approximately 0.41%. The time point: newly diagnosed, previously untreated cHL patient sample. Thawed PBMCs yielded CD4+ T cells through magnetic negative selection. Untreated, newly diagnosed classical Hodgkin lymphoma PBMCs were used for comparison. To note about this clone: Its antigen is currently unknown.

What was sequenced was CD4+ T cells from blood. This TCR was sampled from a human donor with classical Hodgkin lymphoma. The chain recombines TRBV6-1 with TRBJ1-2, with D possibly matching TRBD1 (5 bases). The CDR3 protein is CASSEEGPNGYTF. In nucleotides, the CDR3 is TGTGCCAGCAGTGAAGAGGGGCCGAATGGCTACACCTTC.